This record looks at one T cell receptor (beta chain) sequence and its context. The V gene lost 2 bases and the J gene lost 7 bases, with 8 bases spanning the gap. CDR1 and CDR2 from the germline V gene are MNHEY and SVGAGI. This CDR3 comprises 12 residues. The sample comes from a study of blood T cell repertoires in COVID-19. At the level of the study: Sites across the United States, Italy and Spain contributed samples from acute and convalescent COVID-19. In each case, the material was cDNA or gDNA derived from T cells, B-cell-depleted T cells, or PBMCs.

As originally analysed: How many nucleated cells were present was estimated from reference gene primer amplification. The table came from immunoSEQ multiplex PCR; TCRdb's copy has only in-frame clones and leaves some out. Clone size and V and J calls were adopted from that table, with D and trimming inferred from the DNA. The sample holds approximately 59,000 clones; about three quarters are singletons and the top ten take 15% to 19%. V is TRBV6-5 and J is TRBJ1-2, with D uncertain. The TCR sequence derives from a man older than 75 with acute or convalescent COVID-19. The specimen was peripheral blood. The CDR3 DNA reads TGTGCCAGCAGTTACGAGGTAGGTGGCTACACCTTC. Its translation: CASSYEVGGYTF.